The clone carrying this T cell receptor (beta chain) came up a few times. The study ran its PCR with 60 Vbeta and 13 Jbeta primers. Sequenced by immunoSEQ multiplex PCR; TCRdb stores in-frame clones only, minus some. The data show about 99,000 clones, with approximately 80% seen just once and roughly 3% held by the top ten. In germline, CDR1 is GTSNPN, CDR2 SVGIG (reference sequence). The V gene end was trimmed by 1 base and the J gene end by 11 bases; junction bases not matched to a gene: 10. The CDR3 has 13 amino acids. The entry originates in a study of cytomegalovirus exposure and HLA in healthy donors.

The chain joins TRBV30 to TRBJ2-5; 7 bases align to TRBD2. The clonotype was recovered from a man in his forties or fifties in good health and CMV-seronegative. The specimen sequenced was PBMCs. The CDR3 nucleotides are TGTGCCTGGAGTGAGGAACAGGTGCGGGAGCAGTACTTC. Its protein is CAWSEEQVREQYF.